Given below is one T cell receptor (beta chain) in context. CDR3 size: 11 residues. Germline V lookup: CDR1 MNHEY, CDR2 SVGAGI. The junction had 5 bases not matched to a gene; V was cut back by 11 bases and J by 4 bases. Original data processing: Estimation of nucleated cell counts relied on the amplification of reference gene primers. The data were produced by immunoSEQ multiplex PCR, yet TCRdb's version contains in-frame clones alone and is incomplete. The DNA was the basis for D and trimming; V, J and clone size are from that table. The sample has approximately 50,000 clones, 70% to 80% seen once; the top ten hold 25%. This record belongs to a study of blood T cell repertoires in COVID-19. Study at large: Samples representing acute and convalescent COVID-19 were sourced from the United States, Italy and Spain. From T cells, B-cell-depleted T cells, or PBMCs came the material, which was cDNA or gDNA.

The source material was peripheral blood. This TCR was sampled from a man in his sixties or seventies with acute or convalescent COVID-19. This chain connects TRBV6-5 to TRBJ2-7; TRBD1 aligns across 7 bases. CDR3 amino acids: CAGRQGYEQYF. In DNA, the CDR3 is TGTGCCGGCCGACAGGGTTACGAGCAGTACTTC.